The clone carrying this T cell receptor (beta chain) was seen just once. The germline gives CDR1 MGHRA, CDR2 YSYEKL. The CDR3 contains 15 residues. Trimming took off 4 bases at V and 4 bases at J, with 17 bases between the two ends. The time point here: new active TB diagnosis, blood taken before or within 7 days of starting treatment. Tuberculosis was confirmed by positive sputum smear and/or M. tuberculosis culture. This record comes from a study of T cells in tuberculosis. Whole-study context: CD1B tetramers identified T cells specific for mycobacterial lipid GMM.

Profiled with immunoSEQ multiplex PCR; TCRdb holds only in-frame clones, not every one. The sample shows some 31,000 clones, approximately 85% of them seen only once. The material was PBMCs, obtained at tuberculosis diagnosis. The sequence was obtained from an adult with tuberculosis. The chain combines TRBV4-1 with TRBJ2-7, with D possibly matching TRBD1 (6 bases). CDR3 nucleotides: TGCGCCAGCAGCCGGGACACCTCGCTAGAATACGAGCAGTACTTC. This encodes CASSRDTSLEYEQYF.